This T cell receptor beta chain was recorded in a study of T cell changes during pregnancy in multiple sclerosis (dated by TCRdb to the late 2010s). Describing the broader study: The study looked at changes in the T cell repertoire across pregnancy in women with multiple sclerosis.

With regard to this clone: Its cognate antigen has yet to be identified. Base qualities are not recorded, but no much larger clone differs from it by a single base.

Clipping removes 6 bases from V and 8 bases from J, with 9 as the unmatched junction base count. Spanning cysteine to phenylalanine, the CDR3 consists of 14 amino acids. CDR3 DNA is the only sequence kept; it has 42 bases, read in frame from the first base. CDR1 and CDR2, per the germline V gene, are SGHRS and YFSETQ. The library was built by means of the immunoSEQ multiplex PCR assay. Entries here come from immuneACCESS through TCRdb and include only in-frame sequences with V and J called. Some clones fail to appear in such tables; in the studies checked, an unresolved V gene covers under half of the shortfall, and the cause of the remainder is unknown. For this sample the table gives some 57,000 clones, of which 85% to 90% were detected only once. 0.89% of the sample is held by the ten biggest clonotypes.

This sequence was found in a female donor in good health, enrolled as a control in a pregnancy study. Source: peripheral blood, taken in the first trimester of pregnancy. The chain employs TRBV5-1 and TRBJ1-2, with 11 bases matching TRBD1. The nucleotides read TGCGCCAGCAACCCGGGACAGGGGGTAGGCGGCTACACCTTC. Protein translation: CASNPGQGVGGYTF.